This TCR beta chain was recovered during a study of T cell repertoires in cytomegalovirus infection. Regarding the study as a whole: CMV-specific TCR beta clonotypes restricted by HLA-C dominated the ex vivo response. Of the TCR beta families, the public ones yielded a cumulative frequency that identified carriers of CMV plus the relevant HLA.

Germline V gene data show CDR1 as DFQATT and CDR2 as SNEGSKA (reference sequence). CDR3 length: 18 amino acids. Trimming at V came to 5 bases and at J to 5 bases, leaving 23 bases not matched to a gene. TCRdb re-derived calls from the reads in MiXCR, one entry per CDR3 protein. The table lists more than 45,000 distinct CDR3 sequences, around 20% of them singletons, with about two thirds in the top ten. To note about this clonotype: No antigen is known for it.

The chain uses TRBV20-1 and TRBJ1-2; 7 nucleotides match TRBD1. The sequencing used CD8+ T cells from cultured PBMCs, collected from culture after CMV antigen stimulation. This TCR was recovered from a human donor in good health (CMV status not recorded). Some clones in this sample may be carry-over from other donors' samples. For the CDR3, the DNA is TGCAGTGCTTCCGCCCCAACTATAGACAGGGAGGCTCTATATGGCTACACCTTC. Translated: CSASAPTIDREALYGYTF.